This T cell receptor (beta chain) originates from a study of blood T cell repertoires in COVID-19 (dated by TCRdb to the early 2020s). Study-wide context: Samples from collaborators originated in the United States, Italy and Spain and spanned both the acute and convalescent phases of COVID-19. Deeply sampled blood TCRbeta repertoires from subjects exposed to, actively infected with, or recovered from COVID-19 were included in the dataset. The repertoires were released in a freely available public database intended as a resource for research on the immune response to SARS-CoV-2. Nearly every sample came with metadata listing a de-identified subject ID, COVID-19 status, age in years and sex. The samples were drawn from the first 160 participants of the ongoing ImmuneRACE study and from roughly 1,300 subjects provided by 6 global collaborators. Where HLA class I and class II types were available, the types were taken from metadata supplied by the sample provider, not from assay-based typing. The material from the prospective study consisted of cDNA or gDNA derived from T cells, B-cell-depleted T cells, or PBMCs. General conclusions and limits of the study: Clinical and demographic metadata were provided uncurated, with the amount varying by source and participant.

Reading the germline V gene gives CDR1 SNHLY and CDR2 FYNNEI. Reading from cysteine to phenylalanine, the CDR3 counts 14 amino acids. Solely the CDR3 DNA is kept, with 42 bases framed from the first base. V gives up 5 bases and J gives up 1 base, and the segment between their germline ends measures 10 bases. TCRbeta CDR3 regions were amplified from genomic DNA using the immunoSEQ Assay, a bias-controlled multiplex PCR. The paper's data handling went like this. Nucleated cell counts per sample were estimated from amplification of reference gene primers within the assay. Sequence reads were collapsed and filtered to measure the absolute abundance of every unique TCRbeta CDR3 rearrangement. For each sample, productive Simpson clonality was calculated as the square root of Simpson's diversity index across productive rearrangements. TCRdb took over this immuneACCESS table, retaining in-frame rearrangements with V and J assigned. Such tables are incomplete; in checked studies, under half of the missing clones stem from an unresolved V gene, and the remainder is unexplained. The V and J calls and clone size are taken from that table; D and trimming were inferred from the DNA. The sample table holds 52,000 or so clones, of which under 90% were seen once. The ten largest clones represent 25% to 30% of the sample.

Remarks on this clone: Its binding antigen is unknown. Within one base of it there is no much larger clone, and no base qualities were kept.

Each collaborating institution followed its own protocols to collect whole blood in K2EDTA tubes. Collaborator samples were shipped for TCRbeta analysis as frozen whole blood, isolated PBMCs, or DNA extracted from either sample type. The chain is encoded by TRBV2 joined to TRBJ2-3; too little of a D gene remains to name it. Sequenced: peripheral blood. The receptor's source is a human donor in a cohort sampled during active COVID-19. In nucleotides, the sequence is TGTGCCAGCAGTCCTGGGCCGGGCACAGATACGCAGTATTTT. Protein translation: CASSPGPGTDTQYF.